A selection of T cell receptor beta chains follows, all from one sample in a study of shared clonotypes between healthy human individuals. Clones were read by immunoSEQ multiplex PCR, and TCRdb kept only the in-frame ones, dropping some. The table includes approximately 1,000,000 clones, 60% to 85% detected once. Sequencing was performed on memory CD4+ T cells from PBMCs. These receptors came from a man younger than 35 in good health. Some clones in this sample may be carry-over from other donors' samples. Both conserved end residues are part of each CDR3. The D gene is left open where the match is weak. The size entry is marked missing in some rows and otherwise reads once, few, many or a size class.

clone_size	v_call	j_call	d_call	cdr3_aa	cdr3_nt
.	TRBV7-2	TRBJ2-3	.	CASSLVVADTQYF	TGTGCCAGCAGCTTAGTCGTTGCAGATACGCAGTATTTT
.	TRBV4-1	TRBJ2-1	.	CASSQAPGTEQFF	TGCGCCAGCAGCCAAGCTCCAGGGACCGAGCAGTTCTTC
few	TRBV5-1	TRBJ1-3	TRBD1	CASSLGQGTGNTIYF	TGCGCCAGCAGCTTGGGACAGGGGACCGGAAACACCATATATTTT
.	TRBV4-1	TRBJ1-4	.	CASSQGGRVEKLFF	TGCGCCAGCAGCCAAGGGGGGAGGGTTGAAAAACTGTTTTTT
.	TRBV29-1	TRBJ1-1	.	CSVGAGWGMNTEAFF	TGCAGCGTTGGGGCGGGTTGGGGGATGAACACTGAAGCTTTCTTT
.	TRBV4-1	TRBJ2-1	TRBD2	CASSQAPSGNYEQFF	TGCGCCAGCAGCCAAGCTCCTAGCGGGAACTATGAGCAGTTCTTC
.	TRBV5-1	TRBJ2-2	.	CASSGGNTGELFF	TGCGCCAGCAGCGGAGGCAACACCGGGGAGCTGTTTTTT
.	TRBV7-8	TRBJ2-3	TRBD2	CASSLGTSGTTDTQYF	TGTGCCAGCAGCTTAGGGACTAGCGGGACAACAGATACGCAGTATTTT
.	TRBV6-4	TRBJ1-2	TRBD1	CASRRTGGENYGYTF	TGTGCCAGCCGAAGGACAGGCGGGGAGAACTATGGCTACACCTTC
.	TRBV2	TRBJ2-5	.	CASSIGGRETQYF	TGTGCCAGCAGTATCGGGGGCCGGGAGACCCAGTACTTC
once	TRBV7-9	TRBJ1-4	.	CASSGGGDATNEKLFF	TGTGCCAGCAGCGGCGGGGGAGATGCAACTAATGAAAAACTGTTTTTT
.	TRBV5-1	TRBJ2-5	.	CASTELGETQYF	TGCGCCAGCACCGAACTGGGGGAGACCCAGTACTTC
.	TRBV28	TRBJ2-7	TRBD1	CASTRTGTYEQYF	TGTGCCAGCACGCGGACAGGTACCTACGAGCAGTACTTC
.	TRBV7-8	TRBJ2-7	.	CASSLDTHHEQYF	TGTGCCAGCAGCTTAGATACCCACCACGAGCAGTACTTC
.	TRBV6-5	TRBJ2-3	.	CASNYNRAHTDTQYF	TGTGCCAGCAACTATAACAGGGCCCACACAGATACGCAGTATTTT
.	TRBV7-2	TRBJ2-1	TRBD2	CASSLGASGTMTGQFF	TGTGCCAGCAGCTTAGGAGCTAGCGGTACAATGACGGGGCAGTTCTTC
.	TRBV28	TRBJ1-5	.	CASSLSPGRTQPQHF	TGTGCCAGCAGTTTATCCCCGGGTCGGACTCAGCCCCAGCATTTT
.	TRBV29-1	TRBJ2-5	TRBD2	CSALGGEETQYF	TGCAGCGCGTTGGGGGGGGAAGAGACCCAGTACTTC
.	TRBV27	TRBJ2-7	.	CASSLSGFSYEQYF	TGTGCCAGCAGTTTATCAGGCTTCTCCTACGAGCAGTACTTC
.	TRBV28	TRBJ2-1	.	CASSPGNINEQFF	TGTGCCAGCAGTCCAGGGAACATCAATGAGCAGTTCTTC
.	TRBV28	TRBJ2-7	.	CASSPYPNEQYF	TGTGCCAGCAGTCCCTACCCGAACGAGCAGTACTTC
.	TRBV27	TRBJ1-2	.	CASSRQARHYGYTF	TGTGCCAGCAGCCGTCAGGCCAGGCACTATGGCTACACCTTC
.	TRBV5-1	TRBJ2-7	TRBD2	CASSLSGPNSYEQYF	TGCGCCAGCAGCCTTAGCGGGCCGAACTCCTACGAGCAGTACTTC
.	TRBV7-2	TRBJ2-7	TRBD2	CASSLPTGTSGRPRGEQYF	TGTGCCAGCAGCTTACCCACCGGGACTAGCGGGAGGCCCCGGGGGGAGCAGTACTTC
.	TRBV25-1	TRBJ1-1	.	CASSGGPNTEAFF	TGTGCCAGCAGTGGAGGACCGAACACTGAAGCTTTCTTT
.	TRBV29-1	TRBJ2-5	.	CSVTHQGGGETQYF	TGCAGCGTGACCCATCAGGGAGGTGGAGAGACCCAGTACTTC
.	TRBV4-2	TRBJ2-7	.	CASSQVTTGPRKGWYEQYF	TGTGCCAGCAGCCAAGTGACCACCGGGCCCCGAAAGGGCTGGTACGAGCAGTACTTC
.	TRBV28	TRBJ1-1	TRBD1	CASSPRQGGNTEAFF	TGTGCCAGCAGTCCGCGACAGGGGGGGAACACTGAAGCTTTCTTT
.	TRBV18	TRBJ1-2	.	CASSPGGIAGYTF	TGTGCCAGCTCACCGGGGGGAATCGCTGGCTACACCTTC
.	TRBV7-3	TRBJ2-1	.	CASSSQGRVSYNEQFF	TGTGCCAGCAGCTCCCAGGGGAGGGTATCCTACAATGAGCAGTTCTTC
.	TRBV5-1	TRBJ1-1	.	CASSEGRVFNTEAFF	TGCGCCAGCAGCGAAGGACGGGTCTTTAACACTGAAGCTTTCTTT
.	TRBV5-1	TRBJ2-6	.	CASSSGNAGANVLTF	TGCGCCAGCAGCTCCGGAAACGCTGGGGCCAACGTCCTGACTTTC
.	TRBV12-5	TRBJ1-2	.	CASALEDGRYGYTF	TGTGCTAGTGCCTTAGAGGACGGCCGATATGGCTACACCTTC
.	TRBV5-8	TRBJ2-7	.	CASSPGLVGDF	TGTGCCAGCAGCCCCGGGCTAGTGGGGGACTTC
.	TRBV2	TRBJ1-1	.	CAAQGDMSTEAFF	TGCGCCGCACAGGGTGACATGAGCACTGAAGCTTTCTTT
.	TRBV5-1	TRBJ1-5	.	CASSEGGGNQPQHF	TGCGCCAGCAGCGAGGGCGGGGGCAATCAGCCCCAGCATTTT
few	TRBV28	TRBJ1-5	.	CASSFEQPQHF	TGTGCCAGCAGTTTCGAACAGCCCCAGCATTTT
.	TRBV30	TRBJ2-1	TRBD2	CAWTGEGRPRDEQFF	TGTGCCTGGACCGGGGAGGGCCGTCCTCGGGATGAGCAGTTCTTC
.	TRBV28	TRBJ1-1	TRBD1	CASYRGGLGTEAFF	TGTGCCAGCTACAGGGGCGGGCTTGGCACTGAAGCTTTCTTT
.	TRBV5-1	TRBJ2-5	.	CASSFGVQETQYF	TGCGCCAGCAGCTTTGGTGTTCAAGAGACCCAGTACTTC
few	TRBV6-6	TRBJ2-2	.	CASRNPGESGELFF	TGTGCCAGCAGAAACCCAGGGGAAAGCGGGGAGCTGTTTTTT
.	TRBV5-1	TRBJ2-7	TRBD1	CASSNREGADEQYF	TGCGCCAGCAGCAACCGAGAGGGGGCGGACGAGCAGTACTTC
.	TRBV27	TRBJ1-5	.	CASSLHNQPQHF	TGTGCCAGCAGTTTGCACAATCAGCCCCAGCATTTT
.	TRBV28	TRBJ1-4	TRBD1	CASSLGQGIEKLFF	TGTGCCAGCAGTTTAGGACAGGGGATTGAAAAACTGTTTTTT
.	TRBV28	TRBJ2-2	.	CASINTGTGELFF	TGTGCCAGCATTAATACTGGGACCGGGGAGCTGTTTTTT
few	TRBV27	TRBJ1-5	.	CASSPIRGSNQPQHF	TGTGCCAGCAGTCCGATTAGGGGGAGCAATCAGCCCCAGCATTTT
.	TRBV2	TRBJ1-1	.	CASSEALQAAFF	TGTGCCAGCAGTGAAGCGCTTCAGGCGGCTTTCTTT
.	TRBV5-1	TRBJ2-2	.	CASSLRGEYTGELFF	TGCGCCAGCAGCTTGAGGGGAGAATACACCGGGGAGCTGTTTTTT
.	TRBV7-2	TRBJ2-3	TRBD1	CASSLGTGGPDTQYF	TGTGCCAGCAGCTTAGGGACAGGGGGGCCAGATACGCAGTATTTT
.	TRBV7-9	TRBJ2-7	.	CASSPRDVGEQYF	TGTGCCAGCAGCCCCCGTGATGTGGGCGAGCAGTACTTC